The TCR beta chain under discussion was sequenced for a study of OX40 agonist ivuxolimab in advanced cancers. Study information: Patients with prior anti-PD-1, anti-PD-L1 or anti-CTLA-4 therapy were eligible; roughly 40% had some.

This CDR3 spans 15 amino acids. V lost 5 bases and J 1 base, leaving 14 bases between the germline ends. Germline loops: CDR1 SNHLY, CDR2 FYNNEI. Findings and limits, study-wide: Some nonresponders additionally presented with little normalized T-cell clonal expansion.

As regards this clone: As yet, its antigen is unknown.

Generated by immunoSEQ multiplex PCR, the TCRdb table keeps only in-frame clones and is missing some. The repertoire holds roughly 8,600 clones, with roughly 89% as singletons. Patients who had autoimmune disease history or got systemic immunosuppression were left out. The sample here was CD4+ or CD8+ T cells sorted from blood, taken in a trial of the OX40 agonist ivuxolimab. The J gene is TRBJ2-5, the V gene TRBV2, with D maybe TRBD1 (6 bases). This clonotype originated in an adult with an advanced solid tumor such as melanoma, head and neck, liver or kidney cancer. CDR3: CASSSQGTPQETQYF. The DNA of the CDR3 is TGTGCCAGCAGTTCCCAGGGGACCCCCCAAGAGACCCAGTACTTC. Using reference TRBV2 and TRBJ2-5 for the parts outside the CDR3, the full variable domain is EPEVTQTPSHQVTQMGQEVILRCVPISNHLYFYWYRQILGQKVEFLVSFYNNEISEKSEIFDDQFSVERPDGSNFTLKIRSTKLEDSAMYFCASSSQGTPQETQYFGPGTRLLVL.